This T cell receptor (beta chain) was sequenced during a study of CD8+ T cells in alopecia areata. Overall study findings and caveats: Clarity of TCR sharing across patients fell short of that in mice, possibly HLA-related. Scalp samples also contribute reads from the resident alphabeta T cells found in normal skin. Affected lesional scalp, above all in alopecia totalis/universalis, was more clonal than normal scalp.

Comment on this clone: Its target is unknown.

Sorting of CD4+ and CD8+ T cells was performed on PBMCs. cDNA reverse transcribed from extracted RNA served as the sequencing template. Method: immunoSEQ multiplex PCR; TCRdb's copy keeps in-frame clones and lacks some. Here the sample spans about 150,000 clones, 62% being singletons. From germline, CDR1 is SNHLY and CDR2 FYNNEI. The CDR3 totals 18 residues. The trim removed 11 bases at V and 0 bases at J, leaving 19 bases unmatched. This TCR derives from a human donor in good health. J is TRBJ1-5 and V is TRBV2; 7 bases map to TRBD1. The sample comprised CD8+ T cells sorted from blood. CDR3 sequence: CAVSGGVMGYSSNQPQHF. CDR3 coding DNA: TGTGCCGTATCAGGGGGAGTGATGGGGTATAGTAGCAATCAGCCCCAGCATTTT.